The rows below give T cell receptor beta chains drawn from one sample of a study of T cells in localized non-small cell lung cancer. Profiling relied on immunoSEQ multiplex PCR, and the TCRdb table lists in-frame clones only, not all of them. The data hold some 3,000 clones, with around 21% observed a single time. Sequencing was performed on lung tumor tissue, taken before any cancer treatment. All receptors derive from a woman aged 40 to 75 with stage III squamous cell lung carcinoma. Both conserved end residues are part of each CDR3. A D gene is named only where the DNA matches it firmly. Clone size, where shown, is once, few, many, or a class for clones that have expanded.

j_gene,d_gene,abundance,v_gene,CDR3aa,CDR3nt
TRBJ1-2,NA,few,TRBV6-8,CASSYSFMDTANYGYTF,TGTGCCAGCAGTTACTCGTTTATGGACACAGCTAACTATGGCTACACCTTC
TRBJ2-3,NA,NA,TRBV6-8,CASSSRDSQDTQYF,TGTGCCAGCAGTAGCCGGGACTCCCAGGATACGCAGTATTTT
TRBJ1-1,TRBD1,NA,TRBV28,CASSEGQGNLRAFF,TGTGCCAGCAGTGAAGGACAGGGAAACCTTCGAGCTTTCTTT
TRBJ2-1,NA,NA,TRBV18,CASSPGLYNEQFF,TGTGCCAGCTCACCAGGGCTTTACAATGAGCAGTTCTTC
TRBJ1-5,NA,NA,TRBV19,CASSIRAVNQPQHF,TGTGCCAGTAGTATACGGGCAGTCAATCAGCCCCAGCATTTT
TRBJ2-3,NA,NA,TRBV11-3,CASSYTIRPRFLTDTQYF,TGTGCCAGCAGCTATACCATCCGGCCCAGGTTCCTCACAGATACGCAGTATTTT
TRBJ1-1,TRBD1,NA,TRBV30,CAWSTPSDRGNTEAFF,TGTGCCTGGAGTACTCCTTCGGACAGGGGGAACACTGAAGCTTTCTTT
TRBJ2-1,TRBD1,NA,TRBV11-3,CASSLMGTAYNEQFF,TGTGCCAGCAGCTTAATGGGGACAGCTTACAATGAGCAGTTCTTC
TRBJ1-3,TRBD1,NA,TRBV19,CASSVSTGASQSGNTIYF,TGTGCCAGTAGCGTGTCAACAGGGGCCTCGCAGTCTGGAAACACCATATATTTT
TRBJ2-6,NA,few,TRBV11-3,CASSSQGPGANVLTF,TGTGCCAGCAGCTCCCAGGGACCTGGGGCCAACGTCCTGACTTTC
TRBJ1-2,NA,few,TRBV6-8,CASSSQGRGNYGYTF,TGTGCCAGCAGTTCGCAGGGTCGGGGGAACTATGGCTACACCTTC
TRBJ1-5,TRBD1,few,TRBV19,CAARGLDQPQHF,TGTGCCGCCAGGGGGCTAGATCAGCCCCAGCATTTT
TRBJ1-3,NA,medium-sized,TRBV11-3,CASSLGRSSGNTIYF,TGTGCCAGCAGCTTAGGCCGGAGCTCTGGAAACACCATATATTTT
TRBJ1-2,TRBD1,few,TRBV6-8,CASSYSTTGPGGGGYTF,TGTGCCAGCAGTTACTCTACGACAGGGCCCGGAGGTGGTGGCTACACCTTC
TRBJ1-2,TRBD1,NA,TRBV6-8,CASSYPPGTEYGYTF,TGTGCCAGCAGTTATCCACCCGGGACAGAGTATGGCTACACCTTC
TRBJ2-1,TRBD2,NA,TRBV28,CASTERELYNEQFF,TGTGCCAGCACTGAGCGGGAGCTCTACAATGAGCAGTTCTTC
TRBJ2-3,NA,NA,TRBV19,CASSISHTQYF,TGTGCCAGTAGTATAAGCCATACGCAGTATTTT